What follows is one T cell receptor beta chain and its context. This sample was taken from a study of blood T cell repertoires in COVID-19. Recruitment covered about two dozen US areas and drew participants whose ages spanned roughly 18 to 95 years. Donors of Cohort 3 who recovered were those that had two negative PCRs, clearance, or symptom resolution. Looked up from germline, CDR1 is SQVTM and CDR2 is ANQGSEA. V shed 7 bases and J shed 1 base, with 10 bases lying between them. This CDR3 has 12 residues. Assay used: immunoSEQ multiplex PCR; TCRdb lists only in-frame clones, some missing. The data show a few hundred thousand clones, with approximately 91% seen just once and about 9.5% held by the top ten.

What was sequenced was PBMCs or T cells enriched from blood (not recorded which). This TCR came from a woman aged 40-49 years who had recovered from COVID-19. The chain links TRBV29-1 to TRBJ1-1, with D perhaps TRBD1 (6 bases). CDR3 loop: CSGSQGNTEAFF. DNA of the CDR3: TGCAGCGGTTCACAGGGGAACACTGAAGCTTTCTTT.